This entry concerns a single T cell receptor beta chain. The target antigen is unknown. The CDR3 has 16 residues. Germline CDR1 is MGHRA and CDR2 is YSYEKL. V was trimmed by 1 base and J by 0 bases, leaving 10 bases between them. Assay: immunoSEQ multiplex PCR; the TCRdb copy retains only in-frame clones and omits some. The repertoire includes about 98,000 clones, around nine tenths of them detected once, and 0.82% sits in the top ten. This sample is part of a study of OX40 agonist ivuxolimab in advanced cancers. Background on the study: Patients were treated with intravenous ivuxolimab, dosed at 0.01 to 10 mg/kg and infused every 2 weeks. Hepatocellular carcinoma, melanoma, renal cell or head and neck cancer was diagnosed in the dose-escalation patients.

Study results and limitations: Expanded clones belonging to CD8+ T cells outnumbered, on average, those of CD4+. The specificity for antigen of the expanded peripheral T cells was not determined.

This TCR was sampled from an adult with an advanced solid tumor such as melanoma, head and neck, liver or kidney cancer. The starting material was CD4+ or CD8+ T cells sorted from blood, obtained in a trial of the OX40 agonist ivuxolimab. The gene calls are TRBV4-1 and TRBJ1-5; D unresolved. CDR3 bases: TGCGCCAGCAGCCAAGGCCTATCGCCTAGCAATCAGCCCCAGCATTTT. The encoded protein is CASSQGLSPSNQPQHF.